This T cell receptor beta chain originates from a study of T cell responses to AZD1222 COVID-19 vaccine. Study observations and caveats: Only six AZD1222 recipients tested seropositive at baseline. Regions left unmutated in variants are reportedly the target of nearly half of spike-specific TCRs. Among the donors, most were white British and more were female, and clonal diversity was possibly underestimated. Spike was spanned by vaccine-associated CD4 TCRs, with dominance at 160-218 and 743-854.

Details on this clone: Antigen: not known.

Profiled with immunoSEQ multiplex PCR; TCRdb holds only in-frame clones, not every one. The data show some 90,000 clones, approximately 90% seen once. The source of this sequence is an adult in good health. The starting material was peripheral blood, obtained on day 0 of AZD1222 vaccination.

The CDR3, as DNA: TGTGCCTGGAGTGTATGGCTAAACACCGGGGAGCTGTTTTTT. Residues: CAWSVWLNTGELFF. The chain combines TRBV30 with TRBJ2-2; D gene unclear. V lost 0 bases and J 2 bases, leaving 7 bases between the germline ends. The germline V gene has CDR1 GTSNPN and CDR2 SVGIG (reference sequence). CDR3 length: 14 amino acids.